This entry features one TCR beta chain sequence. The antigen is undetermined. The germline gives CDR1 MNHEY, CDR2 SMNVEV (reference sequence). The CDR3 extends over 16 amino acids. The ends were cut back, 2 bases at V and 0 bases at J, with 14 bases in the middle. This specimen comes from a study of graft-versus-host responses after intestinal transplantation. TCRdb's table, derived via immunoSEQ multiplex PCR, lists solely in-frame clones and lacks some. Altogether 74,000 or so clones are present, about nine tenths being singletons, with the ten largest covering approximately 0.7%. General observations from the study: Some patients had graft-donor T cell macrochimerism, and their allografts showed high graft-versus-host to host-versus-graft clonal ratios.

This receptor was taken from a human patient who received an intestinal transplant, so some T cells may come from the graft donor. The sequencing used PBMCs, collected 98 days after intestinal transplantation. This rearrangement joins TRBV27 to TRBJ2-7; a possible D gene is TRBD1 (6 bases). The CDR3 nucleotides read TGTGCCAGCAGTTTAAAGGTTACAGGGCCCTCCTACGAGCAGTACTTC. It yields the protein CASSLKVTGPSYEQYF.